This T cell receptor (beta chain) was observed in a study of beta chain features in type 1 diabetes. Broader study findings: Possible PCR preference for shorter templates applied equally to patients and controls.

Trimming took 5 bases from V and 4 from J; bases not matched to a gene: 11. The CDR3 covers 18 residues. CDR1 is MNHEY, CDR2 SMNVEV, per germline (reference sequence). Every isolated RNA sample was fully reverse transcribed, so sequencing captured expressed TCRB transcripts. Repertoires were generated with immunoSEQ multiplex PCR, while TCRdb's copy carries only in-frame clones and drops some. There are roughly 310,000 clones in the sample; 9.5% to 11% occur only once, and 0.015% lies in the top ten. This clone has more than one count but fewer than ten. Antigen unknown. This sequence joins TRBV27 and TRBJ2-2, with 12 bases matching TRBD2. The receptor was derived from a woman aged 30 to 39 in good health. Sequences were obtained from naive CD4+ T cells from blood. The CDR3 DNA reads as TGTGCCAGCAGTCTTTCTAGCGGGAGGGCCCTGGGCACCGGGGAGCTGTTTTTT. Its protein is CASSLSSGRALGTGELFF.